This TCR beta chain was sequenced for a study of blood T cell repertoires in COVID-19. Germline loops: CDR1 ENHRY, CDR2 SYGVKD. This CDR3 has 15 amino acids. J was trimmed by 9 bases and V by 0 bases; bases with no gene match: 5. Participants were placed into cohorts based on the clinical history they reported. Either two negative PCRs, clearance, or symptom resolution qualified Cohort 3 donors as recovered. The data were produced by immunoSEQ multiplex PCR, yet TCRdb's version contains in-frame clones alone and is incomplete. The table has about 270,000 clones, roughly nine tenths seen once. This chain connects TRBV10-3 to TRBJ1-6; 7 bases map to TRBD1. The material sequenced was PBMCs or T cells enriched from blood (not recorded which). This TCR was sampled from a woman in her forties or fifties who had recovered from COVID-19. The CDR3 sequence: CAISESGTVTSPLHF. The CDR3, as DNA: TGTGCCATCAGTGAGTCGGGGACAGTGACTTCACCCCTCCACTTT.